This T cell receptor beta chain was captured by sequencing in a study of CD8 T cells in Susac syndrome. The germline V gene encodes CDR1 MNHEY and CDR2 SVGAGI. The CDR3 spans 13 residues. The V gene lost 7 bases and the J gene lost 4 bases, with 11 bases spanning the gap. When the RNA was reverse transcribed, random hexamers were used with an input of about 0.45 to 1 ug. Multiplex immunoSEQ PCR targeted 54 Vbeta and 13 Jbeta TCR beta segments. TCRdb reprocessed the immunoSEQ multiplex PCR reads via MiXCR and lists one record per CDR3 protein. The sample records about 290,000 distinct CDR3 sequences, approximately 85% being singletons.

The gene calls are TRBV6-5 and TRBJ1-5; D uncertain. The sequence derives from a human donor with multiple sclerosis. Sequencing was carried out using CD8+ T cells from PBMCs. The CDR3 sequence is CASTEARNQPQHF. For the CDR3, the DNA is TGTGCCAGCACCGAAGCACGAAATCAGCCCCAGCATTTT.